This TCR beta chain comes out of a study of cytomegalovirus exposure and HLA in healthy donors. Germline loops: CDR1 SGHDT, CDR2 YYEEEE. The CDR3 has 14 residues. V dropped 6 bases and J dropped 1; count of bases not matched to a gene: 7. PCR primers comprised 60 Vbeta and 13 Jbeta primers. TCRdb keeps only in-frame clones here, not all; method: immunoSEQ multiplex PCR. The sample holds more than 95,000 clones, approximately 75% seen once. The chain joins TRBV5-6 to TRBJ2-7, with 7 bases fitting TRBD1. This TCR was recovered from a man aged 50 to 60 in good health and CMV-seropositive. The sequenced material came from PBMCs. The CDR3 region is CASIRAGGSYEQYF. The CDR3 region has the DNA TGTGCCAGCATAAGGGCAGGGGGTTCCTACGAGCAGTACTTC.